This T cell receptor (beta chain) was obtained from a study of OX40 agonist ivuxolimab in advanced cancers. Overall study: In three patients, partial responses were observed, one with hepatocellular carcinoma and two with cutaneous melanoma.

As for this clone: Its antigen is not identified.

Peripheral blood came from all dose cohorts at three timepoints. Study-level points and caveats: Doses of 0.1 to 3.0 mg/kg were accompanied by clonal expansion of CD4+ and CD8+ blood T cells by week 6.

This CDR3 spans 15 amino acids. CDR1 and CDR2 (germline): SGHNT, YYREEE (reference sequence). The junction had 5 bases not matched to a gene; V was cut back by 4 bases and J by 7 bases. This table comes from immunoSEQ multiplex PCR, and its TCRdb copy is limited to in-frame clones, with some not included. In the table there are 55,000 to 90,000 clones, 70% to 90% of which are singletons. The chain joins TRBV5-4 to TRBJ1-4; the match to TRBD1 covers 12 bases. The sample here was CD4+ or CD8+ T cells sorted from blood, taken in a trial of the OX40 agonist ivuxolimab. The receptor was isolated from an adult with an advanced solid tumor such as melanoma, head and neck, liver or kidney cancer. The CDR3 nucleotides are TGTGCCAGCAGCCGGGGACAGGGGGCGAGTGAAAAACTGTTTTTT. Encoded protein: CASSRGQGASEKLFF.